These T cell receptor beta chains were read from a single sample in a study of T cell changes during pregnancy in multiple sclerosis. Produced via immunoSEQ multiplex PCR; TCRdb's table is partial and in-frame only. The repertoire consists of 23,000 or so clones, with approximately 90% occurring once and the leading ten covering about 8%. The sequences come from CD8+ T cells from peripheral blood mononuclear cells, collected in the first trimester of pregnancy. The receptors shown here come from a female donor in good health, enrolled as a control in a pregnancy study. CDR3s include the opening cysteine and the closing phenylalanine or tryptophan. A D gene is named only where the DNA matches it firmly. Clone sizes are given selectively: once, few, many, or a class where the clone is expanded.

TRBV15,TRBD1,.,TRBJ2-7,TGTGCCACCAGCCGCCGGGACAGCGACTACGAGCAGTACTTC,CATSRRDSDYEQYF
TRBV10-3,.,.,TRBJ1-4,TGTGCCATCAGTGAAAGGCCCGGGGAAAAACTGTTTTTT,CAISERPGEKLFF
TRBV5-5,TRBD1,.,TRBJ1-1,TGTGCCAGCAGCTTAAAAGGACCAACGACAGGGAGGATGAACACTGAAGCTTTCTTT,CASSLKGPTTGRMNTEAFF
TRBV9,.,.,TRBJ2-3,TGTGCCAGCAGCGTAGGCGGGGCTAGCACAGATACGCAGTATTTT,CASSVGGASTDTQYF
TRBV5-6,.,.,TRBJ1-1,TGTGCCAGCAGCTTGGATGGGGCATCGGCTTTCTTT,CASSLDGASAFF
TRBV7-9,.,.,TRBJ2-5,TGTGCCAGCAGCTTAGGGCCAGGCCTGCAAGAGACCCAGTACTTC,CASSLGPGLQETQYF
TRBV4-2,.,.,TRBJ1-3,TGTGCCAGCAGCCAAGTCTCTCGCTCTGGAAACACCATATATTTT,CASSQVSRSGNTIYF
TRBV7-9,.,.,TRBJ2-1,TGTGCCAGCAGCCCCGGACAATTGTCCACCGTGGATGAGCAGTTCTTC,CASSPGQLSTVDEQFF
TRBV7-3,TRBD1,.,TRBJ1-2,TGTGCCAGCAGCCCGCCGACAGGGCCCGGGGAATATGGCTACACCTTC,CASSPPTGPGEYGYTF
TRBV9,TRBD2,.,TRBJ2-1,TGTGCCAGCACCACGGGGGGGTTATCCTACAATGAGCAGTTCTTC,CASTTGGLSYNEQFF
TRBV11-2,TRBD2,.,TRBJ2-5,TGTGCCAGCAGCTCCCCTAGCGGGGGGTGGGAGACCCAGTACTTC,CASSSPSGGWETQYF
TRBV19,.,.,TRBJ1-1,TGTGCCAGTAGTTCGTTCGGGGGGGGGACTGAAGCTTTCTTT,CASSSFGGGTEAFF
TRBV4-3,.,.,TRBJ2-7,TGCGCCAGCAGTGAAACCCGGCTAGCCTACGAGCAGTACTTC,CASSETRLAYEQYF
TRBV27,.,.,TRBJ1-1,TGTGCCAGCCACCGGGCGGGGGGTGCTACTGAAGCTTTCTTT,CASHRAGGATEAFF
TRBV5-4,TRBD1,.,TRBJ1-1,TGTGCCAGCAGCGGGGGACCGACAGGGGTGGGCACTGAAGCTTTCTTT,CASSGGPTGVGTEAFF
TRBV27,.,.,TRBJ1-6,TGTGCCAGCAGTTTAGACGGTCCGGGTTTCAATTCACCCCTCCACTTT,CASSLDGPGFNSPLHF
TRBV28,.,.,TRBJ1-6,TGTGCCAGCAGTTTAGTAGGGAGCTCCTATAATTCACCCCTCCACTTT,CASSLVGSSYNSPLHF
TRBV11-1,.,once,TRBJ1-2,TGTGCCAGCAGCTTGGCGGACAGCATCTATGGCTACACCTTC,CASSLADSIYGYTF